The TCR beta chain under discussion was sequenced for a study of T cell responses to AZD1222 COVID-19 vaccine. About the research overall: Investigators merged groups given second doses at roughly 4 or roughly 12 weeks.

The V end lost 6 bases, the J end lost 0 bases, and 18 bases lay between the germline ends. CDR1 and CDR2 from the germline V gene are SNHLY and FYNNEI. The CDR3 totals 17 residues. General observations from the study: Dominant CD4 TCR responses targeted spike regions 160-218 and 743-854. Vaccination with two AZD1222 doses was followed by a rise in Spike-specific TCR breadth and depth. At baseline, just five to seven AZD1222 recipients tested seropositive.

With respect to this clone: Its specificity is not known.

This table comes from immunoSEQ multiplex PCR, and its TCRdb copy is limited to in-frame clones, with some not included. Of some 100,000 clones in the sample, 80% to 90% were seen once. The J gene is TRBJ1-5, the V gene TRBV2, with D perhaps matching TRBD1 (6 bases). This receptor was taken from an adult in good health. This sample comprised peripheral blood, obtained on day 0 of AZD1222 vaccination. CDR3 DNA: TGTGCCAGCAGGAGCAGGGGCTCCCTCTATAGCAATCAGCCCCAGCATTTT. Protein sequence: CASRSRGSLYSNQPQHF.